The 21 T cell receptor beta chains below all came from one sample that was sequenced in a study of cytomegalovirus exposure and HLA in healthy donors. The PCR had 60 Vbeta and 13 Jbeta primers. The protocol was immunoSEQ multiplex PCR, while the TCRdb copy is restricted to in-frame clones and leaves out a portion. Of about 160,000 clones detected, roughly 75% appear once; the ten largest clones hold around 2.4%. The sample consisted of PBMCs. Every receptor here comes from a female donor in good health and CMV-seronegative.

This chain joins TRBV7-9 and TRBJ1-6, with D perhaps TRBD1 (5 bases). The germline V gene has CDR1 SEHNR and CDR2 FQNEAQ (reference sequence). This CDR3 has 14 amino acids. Trimming took 1 base from V and 8 from J, leaving 9 bases between them. The DNA for the CDR3 is TGTGCCAGCAGCTTAGTGGGGCTCGATTCACCCCTCCACTTT. Amino acids: CASSLVGLDSPLHF. The entire variable domain, with the rest obtained from reference TRBV7-9 and TRBJ1-6, is as follows: DTGVSQNPRHKITKRGQNVTFRCDPISEHNRLYWYRQTLGQGPEFLTYFQNEAQLEKSRLLSDRFSAERPKGSFSTLEIQRTEQGDSAMYLCASSLVGLDSPLHFGNGTRLTVT.

This chain links TRBV4-2 with TRBJ2-2, with TRBD2 identical over 8 bases. The CDR3 loop spans 17 amino acids. Germline CDR1 is LGHNA and CDR2 is YNFKEQ. The J segment lost 3 bases and the V segment lost 0 bases, leaving 6 bases of the junction unmatched. The CDR3 coding sequence is TGTGCCAGCAGCCAAGATCCGGCGGGAGGATACACCGGGGAGCTGTTTTTT. This gives the protein CASSQDPAGGYTGELFF.

The chain is built from TRBV19 and TRBJ1-1, with a weak D call TRBD1 (6 bases). CDR1 and CDR2 from the germline V gene are LNHDA and SQIVND (reference sequence). The ends were cut back, 10 bases at V and 4 bases at J, with 16 bases in the middle. The CDR3 runs to 13 residues. CDR3 DNA sequence: TGTGCCACCACGCAGGGGAGAAGCACTGAAGCTTTCTTT. Its translation is CATTQGRSTEAFF.

This chain links TRBV5-5 with TRBJ2-7; the D gene is possibly TRBD2 (7 bases). CDR1 and CDR2 (germline): SGHKS, YYEKEE (reference sequence). This CDR3 spans 14 amino acids. V was shortened by 4 bases and J by 3 bases, with 14 bases between the two germline ends. This CDR3 is CASSRGAGSYEQYF. The CDR3 bases are TGTGCCAGCAGCCGGGGGGCAGGGAGCTACGAGCAGTACTTC.

This clone showed up just a few times. This chain connects TRBV11-3 to TRBJ2-1, with 10 positions matching TRBD2. Trimming removed 2 bases from V and 8 bases from J; junction bases left unmatched: 18. In germline, CDR1 is SGHNT, CDR2 YENEEA. The CDR3 length is 19 residues. The CDR3 DNA reads as TGTGCCAGCAGCTTATTACTGACCAATTTAGCGGGGGGAGTATATGAGCAGTTCTTC. It is translated as CASSLLLTNLAGGVYEQFF.

The J gene is TRBJ2-5, the V gene TRBV29-1; TRBD2 might be the D (6 bases). The CDR3 extends over 13 amino acids. Deletions cut 2 bases from V and 2 bases from J, with 9 bases between. Germline CDR1 reads SQVTM; CDR2 reads ANQGSEA. The CDR3, as DNA: TGCAGCGTTGAAATCGGGACTCAAGAGACCCAGTACTTC. It is translated as CSVEIGTQETQYF. Based on the CDR3 plus reference TRBV29-1 and TRBJ2-5, the full variable domain is SAVISQKPSRDICQRGTSLTIQCQVDSQVTMMFWYRQQPGQSLTLIATANQGSEATYESGFVIDKFPISRPNLTFSTLTVSNMSPEDSSIYLCSVEIGTQETQYFGPGTRLLVL.

The chain joins TRBV10-3 to TRBJ2-1; D unclear. CDR1 is ENHRY, CDR2 SYGVKD, per germline. V was pared by 2 bases and J by 4 bases, with 3 bases between. This CDR3 spans 12 amino acids. Here the CDR3 DNA reads TGTGCCATCAGTGAGCCGTACAATGAGCAGTTCTTC. Translated: CAISEPYNEQFF.

The rearrangement joins TRBV2 to TRBJ1-3; D remains unclear. This CDR3 is 13 amino acids long. Trimming removed 8 bases from V and 4 bases from J, with 12 bases in between. CDR1 is SNHLY, CDR2 FYNNEI, per germline. CDR3 residues: CASYLEVGNTIYF. Here the CDR3 DNA reads TGTGCCAGCTACCTAGAGGTCGGAAACACCATATATTTT. Full variable domain (remainder filled in from reference TRBV2 and TRBJ1-3): EPEVTQTPSHQVTQMGQEVILRCVPISNHLYFYWYRQILGQKVEFLVSFYNNEISEKSEIFDDQFSVERPDGSNFTLKIRSTKLEDSAMYFCASYLEVGNTIYFGEGSWLTVV.

This clone has just a few counts. The CDR3 region is CASSPTRLERETQYF. The CDR3, as DNA: TGCGCCAGCAGCCCCACAAGACTAGAACGGGAGACCCAGTACTTC. V is TRBV4-1 and J is TRBJ2-5; a weak D match, TRBD2 (6 bases). CDR3 length equals 15 residues. Trimming cost V 4 bases and J 5 bases, with 17 bases left between them. Germline V CDR1 and CDR2: MGHRA, YSYEKL.

This chain links TRBV11-3 with TRBJ2-5; weak D call: TRBD1 (5 bases). V lost 5 bases to trimming and J lost 4 bases, with 17 bases between them. Germline V gene sequence: CDR1 SGHNT, CDR2 YENEEA. CDR3 size: 15 residues. The CDR3 loop reads CASSPSSSGLETQYF. DNA for the CDR3: TGTGCCAGCAGCCCTTCGTCTTCAGGGTTAGAGACCCAGTACTTC.

This chain joins TRBV5-6 and TRBJ1-1; D possibly corresponds to TRBD1 (5 bases). Trimming cost V 1 base and J 0 bases, with 7 bases left between them. This CDR3 has 14 residues. Germline CDR1 SGHDT, CDR2 YYEEEE. DNA of the CDR3: TGTGCCAGCAGCTTGACAGGCTTGAACACTGAAGCTTTCTTT. Translated: CASSLTGLNTEAFF. The full variable domain, completed using reference TRBV5-6 and TRBJ1-1, is DAGVTQSPTHLIKTRGQQVTLRCSPKSGHDTVSWYQQALGQGPQFIFQYYEEEERQRGNFPDRFSGHQFPNYSSELNVNALLLGDSALYLCASSLTGLNTEAFFGQGTRLTVV.

This chain connects TRBV7-6 to TRBJ1-1, with a weak D call TRBD1 (5 bases). The CDR3 loop spans 13 amino acids. The V gene lost 3 bases and the J gene lost 3 bases, with 8 bases spanning the gap. CDR1 is SGHVS and CDR2 is FNYEAQ in the germline V gene. This chain's CDR3 is CASSFGGYTEAFF. In DNA form, the CDR3 reads TGTGCCAGCAGCTTTGGGGGGTACACTGAAGCTTTCTTT.

The chain recombines TRBV18 with TRBJ2-1, with D perhaps matching TRBD1 (7 bases). V was trimmed by 6 bases and J by 2 bases, leaving 14 bases between them. The V gene's germline CDR1 is KGHSH and CDR2 LQKENI. This CDR3 is built from 15 residues. In DNA form, the CDR3 reads TGTGCCAGCTCCATCCAGGGGGGAACCTACAATGAGCAGTTCTTC. This gives the protein CASSIQGGTYNEQFF.

CDR3 protein: CAWSYRGGYSKNIQYF. The CDR3 DNA is TGTGCCTGGAGTTACAGGGGGGGTTACTCGAAAAACATTCAGTACTTC. V and J are TRBV30 and TRBJ2-4; maybe TRBD1 (8 bases). The germline gives CDR1 GTSNPN, CDR2 SVGIG (reference sequence). V was clipped by 2 bases and J by 4 bases, with 18 bases between them. The CDR3 is 16 amino acids.

The chain employs TRBV18 and TRBJ2-2, with 7 bases matching TRBD2. Germline V gene data show CDR1 as KGHSH and CDR2 as LQKENI. This CDR3 contains 19 residues. Germline trimming cut 0 bases from V and 0 bases from J; bases unmatched to any gene: 10. CDR3 sequence: CASSPPSSGRVANTGELFF. CDR3 in DNA: TGTGCCAGCTCACCACCGTCGTCAGGGAGGGTAGCGAACACCGGGGAGCTGTTTTTT.

The J gene is TRBJ1-2, the V gene TRBV20-1; D is perhaps TRBD1 (5 bases). CDR1 DFQATT and CDR2 SNEGSKA come from the germline V gene (reference sequence). V gave up 6 bases and J gave up 6 bases, with 11 bases separating them. The CDR3 spans 11 residues. CDR3 loop: CSAPGRDGYTF. The CDR3 region has the DNA TGCAGTGCACCCGGCAGGGATGGCTACACCTTC.

This chain uses TRBV10-2 with TRBJ2-1, with 9 bases that match TRBD2. The germline CDR1 and CDR2 sequences are WSHSY and SAAADI. V dropped 6 bases and J dropped 4; count of bases not matched to a gene: 4. The CDR3 consists of 14 residues. Here the CDR3 DNA reads TGCGCCAGCAGGCGGGGGGGTCCTTACAATGAGCAGTTCTTC. This translates into CASRRGGPYNEQFF.

The V call is TRBV18, the J call TRBJ2-1; 9 bases agree with TRBD1. Germline V gene sequence: CDR1 KGHSH, CDR2 LQKENI. CDR3 length equals 16 residues. V lost 3 bases and J lost 8; bases outside the gene matches: 11. CDR3 in DNA: TGTGCCAGCTCACCCGCGTCGGACAGGGGTTTGCATGAGCAGTTCTTC. It is translated as CASSPASDRGLHEQFF.

The chain carries TRBV5-1 and TRBJ1-1; 9 nucleotides line up with TRBD1. V gave up 0 bases and J gave up 5 bases; unmatched junction bases: 5. The CDR3 runs to 15 residues. The V gene's germline CDR1 is SGHRS and CDR2 YFSETQ. The CDR3 DNA sequence: TGCGCCAGCAGCTTGGAGGGACAGGGTAGAACTGAAGCTTTCTTT. Amino acid sequence: CASSLEGQGRTEAFF.

The V and J genes are TRBV27 and TRBJ2-5; 13 positions agree with TRBD2. This CDR3 has 18 amino acids. With V trimmed by 4 bases and J by 4 bases, 12 bases remained unmatched. Germline V gene data show CDR1 as MNHEY and CDR2 as SMNVEV (reference sequence). CDR3: CASSSPRTSGSRGETQYF. CDR3 in DNA: TGTGCCAGCAGTTCCCCCCGGACTAGCGGGAGCAGAGGAGAGACCCAGTACTTC.

V and J are TRBV6-1 and TRBJ2-7; 8 bases are shared with TRBD2. CDR1 MNHNS and CDR2 SASEGT come from the germline V gene. Losses at the gene ends were 7 bases for V and 8 bases for J; bases not matched to a gene: 16. CDR3 length: 15 residues. This CDR3 is CASTPLAGRSGKQYF. The CDR3 DNA sequence: TGTGCCAGCACCCCGTTAGCGGGAAGGTCTGGCAAGCAGTACTTC.